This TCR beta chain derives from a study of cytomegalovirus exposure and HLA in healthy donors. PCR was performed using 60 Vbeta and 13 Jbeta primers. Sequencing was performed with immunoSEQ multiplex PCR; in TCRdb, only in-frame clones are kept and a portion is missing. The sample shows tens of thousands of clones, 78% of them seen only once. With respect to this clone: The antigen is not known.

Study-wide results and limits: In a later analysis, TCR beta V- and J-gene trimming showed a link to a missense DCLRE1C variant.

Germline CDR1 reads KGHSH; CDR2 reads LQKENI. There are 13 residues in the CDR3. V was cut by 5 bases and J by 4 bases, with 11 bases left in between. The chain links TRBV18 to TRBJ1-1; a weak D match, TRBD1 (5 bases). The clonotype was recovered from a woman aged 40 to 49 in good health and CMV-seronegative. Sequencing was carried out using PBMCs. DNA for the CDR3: TGTGCCAGCTCAGGAGGGGTATTCACTGAAGCTTTCTTT. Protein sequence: CASSGGVFTEAFF. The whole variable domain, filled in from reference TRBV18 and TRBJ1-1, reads NAGVMQNPRHLVRRRGQEARLRCSPMKGHSHVYWYRQLPEEGLKFMVYLQKENIIDESGMPKERFSAEFPKEGPSILRIQQVVRGDSAAYFCASSGGVFTEAFFGQGTRLTVV.